One sample yielded the 3 T cell receptor beta chains listed below, sequenced in a study of control samples from healthy donors and cancer patients. Profiling relied on immunoSEQ multiplex PCR, and the TCRdb table lists in-frame clones only, not all of them. The table lists under 200,000 clones, roughly 89% of them singletons, with approximately 1.4% in the top ten. The specimen sequenced was blood. The receptor set was obtained from a woman between 25 and 40 years old in good health.

CDR3 coding DNA: TGTGCCAGCAATTTACAGGGTAGCACAGATACGCAGTATTTT. Its protein is CASNLQGSTDTQYF. V usage is TRBV6-5 and J usage is TRBJ2-3; D is possibly TRBD1 (6 bases). The length of the CDR3 is 14 residues. V was clipped by 7 bases and J by 0 bases, with 11 bases between them. Germline loops: CDR1 MNHEY, CDR2 SVGAGI.

The rearrangement links TRBV5-1 to TRBJ2-2, with TRBD2 matching over 8 bases. The germline gives CDR1 SGHRS, CDR2 YFSETQ. The CDR3 totals 15 residues. V was pared by 5 bases and J by 4 bases, with 7 bases of the junction left unmatched. The CDR3 DNA follows: TGCGCCAGCAGATATTCCGCGGGGGGCACCGGGGAGCTGTTTTTT. This gives the protein CASRYSAGGTGELFF.

The V call is TRBV15, the J call TRBJ1-4; D might be TRBD1 (6 bases). The CDR3 runs 15 residues. The germline gives CDR1 LNHNV, CDR2 YYDKDF (reference sequence). V gave up 0 bases and J gave up 8 bases, with 13 bases separating them. CDR3 sequence: CATSRDDRGYEKLFF. CDR3 DNA: TGTGCCACCAGCAGAGATGATAGGGGGTACGAAAAACTGTTTTTT. Full variable domain (missing parts from reference TRBV15 and TRBJ1-4): DAMVIQNPRYQVTQFGKPVTLSCSQTLNHNVMYWYQQKSSQAPKLLFHYYDKDFNNEADTPDNFQSRRPNTSFCFLDIRSPGLGDTAMYLCATSRDDRGYEKLFFGSGTQLSVL.